Following are 32 T cell receptor beta chains from one sample sequenced in a study of regulatory T cells in long-lasting Graves disease. Library construction for TCR beta used iRepertoire HTBI primers and Arm-PCR of CDR3 regions. TCRdb recomputed calls from the multiplex PCR reads with MiXCR, one row per CDR3 protein. The profile shows hundreds of thousands of distinct CDR3 sequences, about a sixth of them singletons. Specified time point: newly diagnosed GD, antithyroid drugs for less than 3 months. PBMCs were the source of the RNA used for TCR sequencing. Sequencing was performed on peripheral blood mononuclear cells (PBMCs), taken at new diagnosis, from a patient treated with antithyroid drugs. The receptor source for this set is a female donor with Graves disease.

This clonotype was picked up a small number of times. The chain joins TRBV12-5 to TRBJ2-1, with TRBD1 matching 7 bases. V shed 1 base, J shed 7 bases, and the junction held 4 bases outside the gene matches. CDR3 size: 14 residues. Germline lookup yields CDR1 LGHNT and CDR2 FRNRAP. The CDR3 reads CASGLGTTGNEQFF. CDR3 coding DNA: TGTGCTAGTGGTTTGGGGACGACAGGGAATGAGCAGTTCTTC.

This clonotype was observed many times. This chain connects TRBV3-1 to TRBJ2-5; D ambiguous. The CDR3 has 15 residues. Germline V CDR1 and CDR2: LGHDT, YNNKEL (reference sequence). The germline V and J ends were trimmed by 1 base and 5 bases, with 14 bases remaining between them. The CDR3 here is CASSQVPRLLETQYF. CDR3 sequence (DNA): TGTGCCAGCAGCCAAGTTCCCCGCCTGTTGGAGACCCAGTACTTC.

This clonotype has a handful of counts. This may be a read error: a much more frequent sequence differs by one nucleotide. The chain uses TRBV6-1 and TRBJ1-1, with D perhaps TRBD1 (5 bases). CDR1 and CDR2 (germline): MNHNS, SASEGT. CDR3 length: 13 amino acids. CDR3 residues: CASSDMGRDEASF. CDR3 sequence (DNA): TGTGCCAGCAGTGATATGGGGAGGGACGAAGCTTCCTTT.

This clonotype was detected a few times. This chain uses TRBV6-1 with TRBJ1-3; D call uncertain. This CDR3 comprises 13 residues. Trimming left V 8 bases short and J 0 bases short, with 8 bases between. Per the germline V gene, CDR1 is MNHNS and CDR2 is SASEGT. CDR3 region: CASGQSSGNTIYF. CDR3 in DNA: TGTGCCAGCGGGCAGAGCTCTGGAAACACCATATATTTT.

This clonotype was detected ten times or more. This rearrangement joins TRBV7-9 to TRBJ1-5; 8 bases align to TRBD1. CDR3 length equals 14 residues. Germline CDR1 reads SEHNR; CDR2 reads FQNEAQ (reference sequence). Germline trimming cut 4 bases from V and 6 bases from J; bases unmatched to any gene: 5. The CDR3 DNA reads TGTGCCAGCAGCTCCGGACAGGGCGGTCAGCCCCAGCATTTT. Protein product: CASSSGQGGQPQHF.

This clonotype was seen ten or more times. This chain links TRBV6-1 with TRBJ1-3; 9 nucleotides agree with TRBD1. Per the germline V gene, CDR1 is MNHNS and CDR2 is SASEGT. The V gene end was trimmed by 6 bases and the J gene end by 4 bases; junction bases not matched to a gene: 4. This CDR3 contains 14 residues. CDR3 protein: CASRTGTGGNTIYF. The DNA for the CDR3 is TGTGCCAGCAGGACCGGGACAGGGGGAAACACCATATATTTT.

V usage is TRBV4-1 and J usage is TRBJ1-5; 9 bases match TRBD1. The CDR3 totals 20 residues. V was pared by 0 bases and J by 0 bases, with 12 bases of the junction left unmatched. Germline V gives CDR1 MGHRA, CDR2 YSYEKL. The CDR3 here is CASSQDLGTGPAYSNQPQHF. DNA for the CDR3: TGCGCCAGCAGCCAAGATTTAGGGACAGGGCCTGCTTATAGCAATCAGCCCCAGCATTTT.

This clonotype was seen repeatedly, ten times or more. The V and J genes are TRBV28 and TRBJ2-1, with 12 bases aligning to TRBD2. The germline V gene has CDR1 MDHEN and CDR2 SYDVKM. Losses at the gene ends were 2 bases for V and 6 bases for J; bases not matched to a gene: 8. The CDR3 extends over 17 amino acids. This CDR3 is CASSLGLAGIGFNEQFF. DNA for the CDR3: TGTGCCAGCAGTTTAGGACTAGCGGGAATCGGGTTCAATGAGCAGTTCTTC. The full variable domain, with the rest looked up from reference TRBV28 and TRBJ2-1, is DVKVTQSSRYLVKRTGEKVFLECVQDMDHENMFWYRQDPGLGLRLIYFSYDVKMKEKGDIPEGYSVSREKKERFSLILESASTNQTSMYLCASSLGLAGIGFNEQFFGPGTRLTVL.

This clonotype came up many times. This chain joins TRBV12-5 and TRBJ1-1; D perhaps matches TRBD1 (6 bases). The germline V and J ends were trimmed by 4 bases and 7 bases, with 16 bases remaining between them. Germline V lookup: CDR1 LGHNT, CDR2 FRNRAP. The CDR3 runs to 14 residues. The CDR3 loop is CASGSKQGSLEAFF. DNA for the CDR3: TGTGCTAGTGGTTCCAAACAGGGATCTCTTGAAGCTTTCTTT.

The rearrangement joins TRBV7-2 to TRBJ1-2; D is perhaps TRBD1 (6 bases). With 4 bases removed from V and 9 bases from J, the gap between germline ends came to 15 bases. This CDR3 is 13 amino acids long. In germline, CDR1 is SGHTA, CDR2 FQGNSA. The CDR3 spells CASSSRGFMRYTF. The CDR3 DNA follows: TGTGCCAGCAGCTCCAGGGGTTTTATGCGCTACACCTTC.

In its sample, this clonotype was seen many times. The rearrangement links TRBV2 to TRBJ1-1; D is uncertain. CDR3 length: 15 amino acids. V lost 7 bases to trimming and J lost 6 bases, with 21 bases between them. From germline, CDR1 is SNHLY and CDR2 FYNNEI. CDR3 loop: CASTGRWQNHAEAFF. CDR3 DNA: TGTGCCAGCACCGGGAGATGGCAGAATCACGCTGAAGCTTTCTTT.

In this sample, this clonotype turned up many times. The chain couples TRBV20-1 to TRBJ1-6, with TRBD1 identical over 7 bases. Germline assignment: CDR1 DFQATT and CDR2 SNEGSKA (reference sequence). The J segment lost 7 bases and the V segment lost 7 bases, leaving 10 bases of the junction unmatched. The CDR3 spans 14 residues. CDR3: CSVETGTGNSPLHF. The DNA of the CDR3 is TGCAGTGTTGAGACAGGGACTGGCAATTCACCCCTCCACTTT.

This clonotype was seen many times. As DNA, the CDR3 is TGTGCCACCAGCAGTCCACAGGGATTTAGCACAGATACGCAGTATTTT. This codes for CATSSPQGFSTDTQYF. The rearrangement links TRBV15 to TRBJ2-3, with D maybe TRBD1 (6 bases). This CDR3 comprises 16 residues. V gave up 3 bases and J gave up 0 bases, with 13 bases separating them. CDR1 and CDR2 (germline): LNHNV, YYDKDF (reference sequence).

V is TRBV6-1 and J is TRBJ1-5, with 8 bases matching TRBD1. The CDR3 has 14 residues. Germline V gene lookup returns CDR1 MNHNS and CDR2 SASEGT. The junction had 5 bases not matched to a gene; V was cut back by 7 bases and J by 3 bases. The CDR3 sequence: CASTRTGTNQPQHF. The CDR3 coding sequence is TGTGCCAGCACCAGGACAGGGACCAATCAGCCCCAGCATTTT.

This clonotype was detected many times. The chain combines TRBV30 with TRBJ2-1; TRBD2 matches at 7 bases. Trimming at V came to 0 bases and at J to 13 bases, leaving 3 bases not matched to a gene. The CDR3 covers 11 residues. Germline V gene sequence: CDR1 GTSNPN, CDR2 SVGIG (reference sequence). The CDR3 here is CAWSVGGRQFF. The CDR3 DNA reads as TGTGCCTGGAGTGTAGGCGGGAGACAGTTCTTC.

This clonotype has a count of ten or more. The V gene is TRBV20-1, the J gene TRBJ2-2, with D perhaps matching TRBD1 or TRBD2 (6 bases each). Germline CDR1 DFQATT, CDR2 SNEGSKA (reference sequence). V was trimmed by 0 bases and J by 6 bases, leaving 14 bases between them. There are 15 residues in the CDR3. The CDR3 nucleotides read TGCAGTGCTAGAGACCCCCAGAGGGGGGCCGGGGAGCTGTTTTTT. Protein: CSARDPQRGAGELFF.

This clonotype came up many times. The V gene is TRBV7-2, the J gene TRBJ2-5; TRBD1 is a possible D gene (6 bases). V shed 5 bases and J shed 1 base, with 17 bases lying between them. From germline, CDR1 is SGHTA and CDR2 FQGNSA. The CDR3 extends over 16 amino acids. CDR3 DNA sequence: TGTGCCAGCAGCCTGGCGTACCGGACAGCCCAAGAGACCCAGTACTTC. As protein: CASSLAYRTAQETQYF.

This clonotype was seen a handful of times. A clone one base away is much larger, so this may be a read error. CDR3 DNA sequence: TGTGCCAGCAGTTACTCGAGGGCGGAAGTGAAGGAGACCCAGTACTTC. Its protein product is CASSYSRAEVKETQYF. The chain employs TRBV6-6 and TRBJ2-5; D possibly corresponds to TRBD2 (5 bases). Germline values: CDR1 MNHNY, CDR2 SVGAGI (reference sequence). This CDR3 is 16 amino acids long. V gave up 0 bases and J gave up 5 bases, with 16 bases separating them.

At least ten counts were recorded for this clonotype. The rearrangement uses TRBV10-3 and TRBJ1-2; D is uncertain. CDR1 and CDR2 (germline): ENHRY, SYGVKD. CDR3 length: 13 amino acids. V dropped 4 bases and J dropped 0 bases, with 6 bases sitting between them. The CDR3 coding sequence is TGTGCCATCAGTGGGGTACCTAACTATGGCTACACCTTC. Encoded protein: CAISGVPNYGYTF.

This clonotype was recorded many times. This sequence joins TRBV5-5 and TRBJ2-2, with 9 nucleotides matching TRBD2. J lost 0 bases, V lost 5 bases, and 8 bases had no gene match. Germline lookup yields CDR1 SGHKS and CDR2 YYEKEE (reference sequence). The CDR3 contains 17 residues. The CDR3 region is CASRRLASGTNTGELFF. CDR3 in DNA: TGTGCCAGCAGGCGACTCGCTAGCGGGACGAACACCGGGGAGCTGTTTTTT.

J is TRBJ2-2 and V is TRBV20-1; 10 bases align to TRBD2. The V segment lost 0 bases and the J segment 3 bases; nucleotides outside the gene matches: 4. In germline, CDR1 is DFQATT, CDR2 SNEGSKA (reference sequence). This CDR3 comprises 16 residues. CDR3 DNA: TGCAGTGCTAGAGAAGTGACTAGCGGGTACACCGGGGAGCTGTTTTTT. Encoded protein: CSAREVTSGYTGELFF.

The sample holds many counts of this clonotype. This chain connects TRBV3-1 to TRBJ2-7; a weak D match, TRBD2 (6 bases). The V gene's germline CDR1 is LGHDT and CDR2 YNNKEL (reference sequence). This CDR3 spans 14 amino acids. Trimming took off 4 bases at V and 0 bases at J, with 10 bases between the two ends. CDR3 sequence (DNA): TGTGCCAGCAGCCTTGGAGGGATCTCCTACGAGCAGTACTTC. Protein product: CASSLGGISYEQYF.

This clonotype has at least ten counts. The chain couples TRBV20-1 to TRBJ2-7; TRBD1 matches 8 bases. CDR3 length: 14 residues. The germline CDR1 and CDR2 sequences are DFQATT and SNEGSKA (reference sequence). After removal of 6 bases from V and 4 bases from J, the junction contained 11 bases not matched to a gene. The DNA for the CDR3 is TGCAGTGCCCCCCCCAGGGGGCTTCTTTACGAGCAGTACTTC. This gives the protein CSAPPRGLLYEQYF.

The rearrangement joins TRBV5-4 to TRBJ2-3; no definite D call. Germline V gene lookup returns CDR1 SGHNT and CDR2 YYREEE (reference sequence). Trimming shortened V by 1 base and J by 0 bases, and 9 bases separated the two germline ends. The CDR3 is made up of 15 amino acids. CDR3 sequence: CASSLLLGSTDTQYF. The CDR3 DNA is TGTGCCAGCAGCTTGTTACTCGGGAGCACAGATACGCAGTATTTT.

The chain employs TRBV6-1 and TRBJ2-7, with D possibly being TRBD2 (5 bases). The germline V gene encodes CDR1 MNHNS and CDR2 SASEGT. This CDR3 is 15 amino acids long. Trimming took off 5 bases at V and 2 bases at J, with 16 bases between the two ends. CDR3 residues: CASSRPRRLAYEQYF. The DNA of the CDR3 is TGTGCCAGCAGTCGACCTAGGAGGTTAGCCTACGAGCAGTACTTC.

In its sample, this clonotype was seen many times. This chain's CDR3 is CASSPLARNNNEQFF. In DNA, the CDR3 is TGTGCCAGCAGCCCCCTAGCGAGAAACAACAATGAGCAGTTCTTC. This chain joins TRBV12-3 or TRBV12-4 and TRBJ2-1; tentative D call: TRBD2 (6 bases). The CDR3 spans 15 residues. With 6 bases removed from V and 5 bases from J, the gap between germline ends came to 17 bases.

This chain connects TRBV27 to TRBJ2-5; TRBD2 matches at 14 bases. V shed 5 bases, J shed 7 bases, and the junction held 3 bases outside the gene matches. This CDR3 is 14 amino acids long. Germline CDR1 MNHEY, CDR2 SMNVEV (reference sequence). The CDR3 DNA is TGTGCCAGCAGTCCGGGGACTAGCGGGGGGACCCAGTACTTC. Translating gives CASSPGTSGGTQYF.

This clonotype was seen many times. The V gene is TRBV12-3 or TRBV12-4, the J gene TRBJ2-7; no reliable D call. Trimming took 7 bases from V and 9 from J, leaving 16 bases between them. The CDR3 has 12 residues. The DNA for the CDR3 is TGTGCCAGCACCCGTCGCTCAGAAGGGCAGTACTTC. It translates to CASTRRSEGQYF.

This clonotype was seen a few times. The chain is built from TRBV12-3 or TRBV12-4 and TRBJ1-1; D is unresolved. This CDR3 is 11 amino acids long. Trimming pared 9 bases from V and 4 bases from J, leaving 9 bases between. The CDR3 sequence: CASRAGTEAFF. DNA for the CDR3: TGTGCCAGTAGGGCGGGCACTGAAGCTTTCTTT.

This clonotype was recorded at least ten times. The chain combines TRBV20-1 with TRBJ2-1; possible D gene TRBD2, 6 bases. This CDR3 is 15 amino acids long. Germline V gene lookup returns CDR1 DFQATT and CDR2 SNEGSKA (reference sequence). Trimming removed 5 bases at V and 6 bases at J, with 20 bases between. CDR3 bases: TGCAGTGCTCCACTTCCCGGGACTGTGAGCAATGAGCAGTTCTTC. Its translation: CSAPLPGTVSNEQFF.

The chain links TRBV19 to TRBJ2-2; TRBD1 agrees at 10 bases. The CDR3 has 14 residues. Germline V gene sequence: CDR1 LNHDA, CDR2 SQIVND (reference sequence). The V and J ends lost 10 bases and 7 bases, in that order; junction bases with no gene match: 9. This CDR3 is CATRDRGTDGELFF. DNA of the CDR3: TGTGCCACAAGGGACAGGGGAACCGACGGGGAGCTGTTTTTT.

This clonotype appeared many times. The chain carries TRBV5-1 and TRBJ2-1; D unresolved. The V gene lost 2 bases and the J gene lost 5 bases, with 5 bases spanning the gap. The CDR3 extends over 12 amino acids. Germline loops: CDR1 SGHRS, CDR2 YFSETQ. CDR3 protein: CASSFDHNEQFF. CDR3 in DNA: TGCGCCAGCAGCTTCGATCACAATGAGCAGTTCTTC. Full variable domain (remainder filled in from reference TRBV5-1 and TRBJ2-1): KAGVTQTPRYLIKTRGQQVTLSCSPISGHRSVSWYQQTPGQGLQFLFEYFSETQRNKGNFPGRFSGRQFSNSRSEMNVSTLELGDSALYLCASSFDHNEQFFGPGTRLTVL.